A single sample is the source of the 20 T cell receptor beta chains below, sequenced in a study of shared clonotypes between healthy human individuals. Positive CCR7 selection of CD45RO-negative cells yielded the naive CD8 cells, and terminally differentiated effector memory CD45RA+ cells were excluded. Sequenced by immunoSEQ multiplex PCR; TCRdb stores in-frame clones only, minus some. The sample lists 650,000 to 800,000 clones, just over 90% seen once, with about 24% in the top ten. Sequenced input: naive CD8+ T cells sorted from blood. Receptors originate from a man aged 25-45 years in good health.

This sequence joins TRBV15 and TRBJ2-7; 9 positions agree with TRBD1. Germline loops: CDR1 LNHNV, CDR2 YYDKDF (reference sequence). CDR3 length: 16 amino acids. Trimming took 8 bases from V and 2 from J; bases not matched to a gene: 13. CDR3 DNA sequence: TGTGCCACCGCTCCTTCCGGGACAGGGATCGCCTACGAGCAGTACTTC. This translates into CATAPSGTGIAYEQYF.

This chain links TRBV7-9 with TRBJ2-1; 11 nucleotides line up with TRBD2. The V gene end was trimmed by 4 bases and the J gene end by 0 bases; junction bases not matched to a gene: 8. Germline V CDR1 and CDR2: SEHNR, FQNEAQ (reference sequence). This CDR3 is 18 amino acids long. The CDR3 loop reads CASSSGTSGQSSYNEQFF. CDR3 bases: TGTGCCAGCAGCTCCGGGACTAGCGGACAAAGCTCCTACAATGAGCAGTTCTTC.

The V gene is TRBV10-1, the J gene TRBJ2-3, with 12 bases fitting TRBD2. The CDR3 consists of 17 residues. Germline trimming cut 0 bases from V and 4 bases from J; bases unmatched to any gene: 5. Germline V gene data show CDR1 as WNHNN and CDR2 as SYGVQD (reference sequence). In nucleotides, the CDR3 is TGCGCCAGCAGTGAGTCCCGACTAGCGGGAGTCCCAGATACGCAGTATTTT. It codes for CASSESRLAGVPDTQYF.

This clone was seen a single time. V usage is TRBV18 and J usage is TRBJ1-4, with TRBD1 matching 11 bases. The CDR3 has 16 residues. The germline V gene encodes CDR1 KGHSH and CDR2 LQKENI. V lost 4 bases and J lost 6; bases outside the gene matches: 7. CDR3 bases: TGTGCCAGCTCACGGATTCGGGACAGGGGGGATGAAAAACTGTTTTTT. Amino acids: CASSRIRDRGDEKLFF.

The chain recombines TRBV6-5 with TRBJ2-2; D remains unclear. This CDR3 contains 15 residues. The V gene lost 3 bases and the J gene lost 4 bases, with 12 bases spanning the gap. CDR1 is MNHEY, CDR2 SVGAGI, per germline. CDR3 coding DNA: TGTGCCAGCAGTTATGGGGTGAAGCGCACCGGGGAGCTGTTTTTT. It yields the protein CASSYGVKRTGELFF.

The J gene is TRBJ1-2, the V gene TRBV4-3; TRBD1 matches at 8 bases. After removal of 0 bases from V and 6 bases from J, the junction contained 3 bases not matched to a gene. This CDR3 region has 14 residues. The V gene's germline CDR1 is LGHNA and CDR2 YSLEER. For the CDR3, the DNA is TGCGCCAGCAGCCAAGATCGGACAGGGCATGGCTACACCTTC. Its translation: CASSQDRTGHGYTF.

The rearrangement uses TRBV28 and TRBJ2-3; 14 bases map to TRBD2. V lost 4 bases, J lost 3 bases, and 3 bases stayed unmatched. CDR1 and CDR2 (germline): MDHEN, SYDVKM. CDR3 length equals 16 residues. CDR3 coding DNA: TGTGCCAGCAGTTGGGGGACTAGCGGGAGTACAGATACGCAGTATTTT. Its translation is CASSWGTSGSTDTQYF.

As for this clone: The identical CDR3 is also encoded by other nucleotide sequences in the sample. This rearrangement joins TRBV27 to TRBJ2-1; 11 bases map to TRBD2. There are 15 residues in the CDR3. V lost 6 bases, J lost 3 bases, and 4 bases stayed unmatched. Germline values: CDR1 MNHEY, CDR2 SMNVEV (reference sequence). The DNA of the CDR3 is TGTGCCAGCAGCTTTGGGACTAGCGGCTACAATGAGCAGTTCTTC. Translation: CASSFGTSGYNEQFF.

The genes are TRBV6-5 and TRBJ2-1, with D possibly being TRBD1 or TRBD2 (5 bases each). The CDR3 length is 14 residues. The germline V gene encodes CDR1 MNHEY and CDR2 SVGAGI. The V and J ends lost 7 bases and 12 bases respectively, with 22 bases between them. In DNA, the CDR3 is TGTGCCAGCACCGACCGCCGGGGCGAAGGTGCGCAGTTCTTC. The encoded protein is CASTDRRGEGAQFF.

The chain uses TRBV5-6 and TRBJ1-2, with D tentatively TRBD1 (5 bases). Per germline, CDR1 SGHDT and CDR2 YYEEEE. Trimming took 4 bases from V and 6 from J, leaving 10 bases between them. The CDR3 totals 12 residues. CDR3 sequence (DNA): TGTGCCAGCAGCACCGGGGGAAATGGCTACACCTTC. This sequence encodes CASSTGGNGYTF.

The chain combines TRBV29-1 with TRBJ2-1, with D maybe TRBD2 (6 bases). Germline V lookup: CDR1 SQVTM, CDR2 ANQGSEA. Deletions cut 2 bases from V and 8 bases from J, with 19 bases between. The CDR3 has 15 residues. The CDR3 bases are TGCAGCGTTGAAATTACTAGCAGTATAGAATATGAGCAGTTCTTC. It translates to CSVEITSSIEYEQFF.

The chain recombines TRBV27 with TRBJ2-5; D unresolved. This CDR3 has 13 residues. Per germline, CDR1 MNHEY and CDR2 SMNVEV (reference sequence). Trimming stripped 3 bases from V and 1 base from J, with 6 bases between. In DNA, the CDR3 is TGTGCCAGCAGTTTGGGGTTCCAAGAGACCCAGTACTTC. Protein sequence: CASSLGFQETQYF.

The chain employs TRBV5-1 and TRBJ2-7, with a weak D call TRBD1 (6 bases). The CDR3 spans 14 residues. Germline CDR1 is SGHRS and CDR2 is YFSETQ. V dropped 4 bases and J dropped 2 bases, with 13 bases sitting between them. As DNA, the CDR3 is TGCGCCAGCAGCCCAAGGACAGAAACCTACGAGCAGTACTTC. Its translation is CASSPRTETYEQYF.

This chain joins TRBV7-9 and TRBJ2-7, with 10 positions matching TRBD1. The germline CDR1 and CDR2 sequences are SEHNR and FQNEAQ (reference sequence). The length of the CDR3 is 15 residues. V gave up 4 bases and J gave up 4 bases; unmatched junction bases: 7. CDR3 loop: CASSSKTGGWYEQYF. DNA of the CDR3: TGTGCCAGCAGCTCCAAGACAGGGGGCTGGTACGAGCAGTACTTC.

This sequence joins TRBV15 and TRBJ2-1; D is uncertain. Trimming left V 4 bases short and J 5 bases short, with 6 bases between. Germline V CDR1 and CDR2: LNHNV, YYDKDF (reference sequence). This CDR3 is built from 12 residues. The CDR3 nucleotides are TGTGCCACCAGCAATCAGAACAATGAGCAGTTCTTC. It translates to CATSNQNNEQFF.

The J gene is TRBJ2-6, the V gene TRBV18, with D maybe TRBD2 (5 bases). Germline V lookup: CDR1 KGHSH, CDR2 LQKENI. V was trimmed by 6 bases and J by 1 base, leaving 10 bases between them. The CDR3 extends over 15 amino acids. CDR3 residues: CASSPGGSGANVLTF. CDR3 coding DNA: TGTGCCAGCTCCCCAGGAGGATCTGGGGCCAACGTCCTGACTTTC.

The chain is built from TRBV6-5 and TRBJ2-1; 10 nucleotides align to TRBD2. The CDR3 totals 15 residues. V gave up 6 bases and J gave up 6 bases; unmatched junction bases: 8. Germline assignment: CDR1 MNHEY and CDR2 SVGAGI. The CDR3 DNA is TGTGCCAGCAGACTAGTACTAGCGGGGCTCAATGAGCAGTTCTTC. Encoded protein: CASRLVLAGLNEQFF.

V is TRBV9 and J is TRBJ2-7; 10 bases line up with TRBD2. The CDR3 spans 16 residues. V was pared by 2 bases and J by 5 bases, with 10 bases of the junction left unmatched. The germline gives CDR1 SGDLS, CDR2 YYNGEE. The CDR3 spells CASSVEGAGGPNEQYF. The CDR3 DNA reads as TGTGCCAGCAGCGTTGAAGGAGCGGGAGGGCCTAACGAGCAGTACTTC. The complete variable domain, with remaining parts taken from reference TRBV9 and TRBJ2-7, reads DSGVTQTPKHLITATGQRVTLRCSPRSGDLSVYWYQQSLDQGLQFLIQYYNGEERAKGNILERFSAQQFPDLHSELNLSSLELGDSALYFCASSVEGAGGPNEQYFGPGTRLTVT.

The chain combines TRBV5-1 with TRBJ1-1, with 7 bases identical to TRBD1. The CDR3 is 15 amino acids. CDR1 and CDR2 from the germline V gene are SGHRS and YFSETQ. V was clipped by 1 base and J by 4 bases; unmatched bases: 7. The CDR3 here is CASSLRQGVITEAFF. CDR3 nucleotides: TGCGCCAGCAGCTTGAGACAGGGTGTGATCACTGAAGCTTTCTTT.

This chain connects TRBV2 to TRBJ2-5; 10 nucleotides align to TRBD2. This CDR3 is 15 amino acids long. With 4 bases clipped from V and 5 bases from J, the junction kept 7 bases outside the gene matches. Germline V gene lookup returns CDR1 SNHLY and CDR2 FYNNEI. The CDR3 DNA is TGTGCCAGCAGTGTGAGGCTAGCGGGAGAGGAGACCCAGTACTTC. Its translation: CASSVRLAGEETQYF.